This entry lists 8 T cell receptor beta chains sequenced from one sample in a study of cytomegalovirus exposure and HLA in healthy donors. The PCR employed 60 Vbeta primers together with 13 Jbeta primers. Produced via immunoSEQ multiplex PCR; TCRdb's table is partial and in-frame only. This sample has 70,000 to 95,000 clones; around 76% occur once, and the top ten carry 10%. Sequencing input: PBMCs. Every receptor here comes from a man aged 25 to 45 in good health and CMV-seropositive.

The J gene is TRBJ1-2, the V gene TRBV9, with a tentative D call TRBD1 (5 bases). The V end lost 0 bases, the J end lost 2 bases, and 5 bases lay between the germline ends. Germline assignment: CDR1 SGDLS and CDR2 YYNGEE. This CDR3 is built from 13 residues. The CDR3 nucleotides read TGTGCCAGCAGCGTAGCAGGGAACTATGGCTACACCTTC. The encoded protein is CASSVAGNYGYTF.

The V and J genes are TRBV2 and TRBJ2-7; a weak D match, TRBD1 (5 bases). The germline V gene has CDR1 SNHLY and CDR2 FYNNEI. CDR3 length: 13 amino acids. Between the trimmed V and J ends, which lost 7 bases and 3 bases, there was a span of 13 bases. The CDR3, as DNA: TGTGCCAGCATGCCCCACGACAGCTACGAGCAGTACTTC. Translating gives CASMPHDSYEQYF.

This clone showed up just a few times. This rearrangement joins TRBV12-5 to TRBJ1-4; TRBD1 might be the D (6 bases). Deletions cut 1 base from V and 10 bases from J, with 16 bases between. Germline values: CDR1 LGHNT, CDR2 FRNRAP. The CDR3 totals 15 residues. The CDR3 DNA is TGTGCTAGTGGTTTGGAAGGGGGGGGGATCGGAAAACTGTTTTTT. Translation gives CASGLEGGGIGKLFF. Filled out from reference TRBV12-5 and TRBJ1-4, the complete variable domain reads DARVTQTPRHKVTEMGQEVTMRCQPILGHNTVFWYRQTMMQGLELLAYFRNRAPLDDSGMPKDRFSAEMPDATLATLKIQPSEPRDSAVYFCASGLEGGGIGKLFFGSGTQLSVL.

V and J are TRBV6-1 and TRBJ1-5, with 8 nucleotides matching TRBD1. Losses at the gene ends were 4 bases for V and 4 bases for J; bases not matched to a gene: 3. This CDR3 comprises 14 residues. Germline V gives CDR1 MNHNS, CDR2 SASEGT. DNA for the CDR3: TGTGCCAGCAGTGCAGGGGGCTGGAATCAGCCCCAGCATTTT. Translated: CASSAGGWNQPQHF.

The chain uses TRBV7-6 and TRBJ2-7; 9 nucleotides align to TRBD2. The germline CDR1 and CDR2 sequences are SGHVS and FNYEAQ. The CDR3 is 16 amino acids. J gave up 4 bases and V 5 bases, and 12 bases lay outside the gene matches. CDR3 loop: CASSLTLKRGDYEQYF. The CDR3 coding sequence is TGTGCCAGCAGCCTTACCTTGAAGCGGGGGGATTACGAGCAGTACTTC.

In its sample, this clone was seen a few times. This sequence joins TRBV15 and TRBJ2-7; 7 nucleotides line up with TRBD2. The V gene end was trimmed by 0 bases and the J gene end by 3 bases; junction bases not matched to a gene: 8. The length of the CDR3 is 16 residues. Germline V CDR1 and CDR2: LNHNV, YYDKDF (reference sequence). Here the CDR3 reads CATSRDGASGVYEQYF. The CDR3, as DNA: TGTGCCACCAGCAGAGATGGGGCTAGCGGAGTCTACGAGCAGTACTTC. Full variable domain (remainder filled in from reference TRBV15 and TRBJ2-7): DAMVIQNPRYQVTQFGKPVTLSCSQTLNHNVMYWYQQKSSQAPKLLFHYYDKDFNNEADTPDNFQSRRPNTSFCFLDIRSPGLGDTAMYLCATSRDGASGVYEQYFGPGTRLTVT.

The chain joins TRBV4-1 to TRBJ2-3; D gene uncertain. CDR1 is MGHRA, CDR2 YSYEKL, per germline. The CDR3 covers 14 residues. With 4 bases removed from V and 6 bases from J, the gap between germline ends came to 14 bases. CDR3 in DNA: TGCGCCAGCAGCCTCCCTACGACGACTGATACGCAGTATTTT. Amino acid sequence: CASSLPTTTDTQYF.

DNA for the CDR3: TGCGCCAGCAGCTTGTGGGGGACAGGGGGCAAGGAGCAGTACTTC. Its protein product is CASSLWGTGGKEQYF. This rearrangement joins TRBV5-1 to TRBJ2-7; 12 nucleotides agree with TRBD1. V was clipped by 1 base and J by 7 bases; unmatched bases: 6. Germline values: CDR1 SGHRS, CDR2 YFSETQ. This CDR3 region has 15 residues.